These 20 T cell receptor beta chains came from one sample sequenced in a study of blood T cell repertoires in COVID-19 (dated by TCRdb to about 2020). The library came from the immunoSEQ multiplex PCR assay. Sourced from immuneACCESS, this table was stored by TCRdb with only in-frame sequences that have V and J called. A share of the clones is absent; for the studies checked, an unresolved V gene accounts for under half, and the remainder has no known explanation. Counted in this sample were over 100,000 clones; roughly 88% of them appeared once. The top ten constitute 10% of the sample. Specimen: peripheral blood. The receptors were sampled from a man aged 45-65 years with acute or convalescent COVID-19.

This rearrangement joins TRBV7-8 to TRBJ1-5, with 8 bases identical to TRBD1. CDR1 is SGHVS and CDR2 is FQNEAQ in the germline V gene. V was pared by 2 bases and J by 7 bases, with 7 bases of the junction left unmatched. The CDR3 consists of 15 residues. The CDR3 sequence is CASSLLSDRGQPQHF. The CDR3 coding sequence is TGTGCCAGCAGCTTACTGTCTGACAGGGGCCAGCCCCAGCATTTT.

CDR3 bases: TGTGCCAGCAGTTTAAACGGGGGAATGAACACTGAAGCTTTCTTT. Amino acid sequence: CASSLNGGMNTEAFF. The rearrangement uses TRBV27 and TRBJ1-1, with TRBD1 as a possible D gene (5 bases). V lost 2 bases, J lost 0 bases, and 10 bases lay in between. CDR3 length: 15 residues. In germline, CDR1 is MNHEY, CDR2 SMNVEV (reference sequence).

This clone has only one observation. V and J are TRBV5-1 and TRBJ2-4; 10 nucleotides agree with TRBD2. CDR1 and CDR2 (germline): SGHRS, YFSETQ. With 0 bases clipped from V and 1 base from J, the junction kept 7 bases outside the gene matches. The CDR3 extends over 18 amino acids. The CDR3 DNA reads TGCGCCAGCAGCTTGGAGGCTAGCGGGAGTTTCGCCAAAAACATTCAGTACTTC. Protein product: CASSLEASGSFAKNIQYF.

This clone was observed a few times. This rearrangement joins TRBV28 to TRBJ2-2, with D unclear. The CDR3 length is 15 residues. V was pared by 8 bases and J by 0 bases, with 13 bases between. CDR1 MDHEN and CDR2 SYDVKM come from the germline V gene. The CDR3, as DNA: TGTGCCAGCCGACCCTCTACAGCGAACACCGGGGAGCTGTTTTTT. This gives the protein CASRPSTANTGELFF. The entire variable domain, with the rest obtained from reference TRBV28 and TRBJ2-2, is as follows: DVKVTQSSRYLVKRTGEKVFLECVQDMDHENMFWYRQDPGLGLRLIYFSYDVKMKEKGDIPEGYSVSREKKERFSLILESASTNQTSMYLCASRPSTANTGELFFGEGSRLTVL.

This chain uses TRBV2 with TRBJ1-5, with a weak D call TRBD1 (5 bases). CDR1 is SNHLY and CDR2 is FYNNEI in the germline V gene. V was trimmed by 7 bases and J by 5 bases, leaving 18 bases between them. The CDR3 has 15 residues. CDR3 bases: TGTGCCAGCACTCTCCCGGACAATCTTGATCAGCCCCAGCATTTT. This codes for CASTLPDNLDQPQHF.

The chain employs TRBV10-3 and TRBJ2-7; no clear D. The ends were cut back, 6 bases at V and 0 bases at J, with 6 bases in the middle. The germline V gene encodes CDR1 ENHRY and CDR2 SYGVKD. There are 12 residues in the CDR3. CDR3 in amino acids: CAIRADSYEQYF. The CDR3 DNA is TGTGCCATCAGGGCAGACTCCTACGAGCAGTACTTC.

This sequence joins TRBV9 and TRBJ1-3, with D maybe TRBD1 (6 bases). Germline V CDR1 and CDR2: SGDLS, YYNGEE. The CDR3 is 16 amino acids. V was clipped by 0 bases and J by 0 bases, with 10 bases between them. In nucleotides, the CDR3 is TGTGCCAGCAGCGTAGCAGGGGACAACTCTGGAAACACCATATATTTT. Encoded protein: CASSVAGDNSGNTIYF. Full variable domain (remainder filled in from reference TRBV9 and TRBJ1-3): DSGVTQTPKHLITATGQRVTLRCSPRSGDLSVYWYQQSLDQGLQFLIQYYNGEERAKGNILERFSAQQFPDLHSELNLSSLELGDSALYFCASSVAGDNSGNTIYFGEGSWLTVV.

The rearrangement uses TRBV3-1 (or the pseudogene TRBV3-2) and TRBJ1-2; D is unclear. Trimming left V 6 bases short and J 5 bases short, with 13 bases between. Germline V gives CDR1 LGHDT, CDR2 YNNKEL (reference sequence). This CDR3 spans 13 amino acids. CDR3: CASRNPPGYGYTF. Here the CDR3 DNA reads TGTGCCAGCAGGAATCCCCCGGGGTATGGCTACACCTTC.

The rearrangement links TRBV19 to TRBJ1-4; TRBD1 aligns across 9 bases. From germline, CDR1 is LNHDA and CDR2 SQIVND (reference sequence). The ends lost 7 bases at V and 7 bases at J; junction bases unmatched: 10. This CDR3 region has 15 residues. The CDR3 DNA is TGTGCCAGTACGACCGGGACAGGGAGGGGTGAAAAACTGTTTTTT. This codes for CASTTGTGRGEKLFF.

In DNA form, the CDR3 reads TGTGCCAGCAGTGTGACAGGGGGCAACTATGGCTACACCTTC. This encodes CASSVTGGNYGYTF. This chain links TRBV13 with TRBJ1-2; 10 bases are shared with TRBD1. The CDR3 consists of 14 residues. The V gene's germline CDR1 is PRHDT and CDR2 FYEKMQ (reference sequence). The junction had 3 bases not matched to a gene; V was cut back by 6 bases and J by 2 bases.

This chain links TRBV5-1 with TRBJ2-1; TRBD1 is a possible D gene (6 bases). Trimming pared 4 bases from V and 1 base from J, leaving 15 bases between. The CDR3 sequence is 16 residues long. Per the germline V gene, CDR1 is SGHRS and CDR2 is YFSETQ. CDR3 amino acids: CASSITYRASYNEQFF. Here the CDR3 DNA reads TGCGCCAGCAGCATCACGTACAGGGCTTCCTACAATGAGCAGTTCTTC.

V and J are TRBV6-5 and TRBJ1-2; D unclear. Between the trimmed V and J ends, which lost 5 bases and 0 bases, there was a span of 13 bases. Germline V gene lookup returns CDR1 MNHEY and CDR2 SVGAGI. The CDR3 is made up of 15 amino acids. CDR3 sequence: CASSPLWGANYGYTF. In nucleotides, the CDR3 is TGTGCCAGCAGTCCCTTGTGGGGAGCTAACTATGGCTACACCTTC.

The chain has TRBV10-3 and TRBJ1-4; TRBD1 is a possible D gene (6 bases). The V gene's germline CDR1 is ENHRY and CDR2 SYGVKD. CDR3 size: 13 residues. Trimming cost V 6 bases and J 5 bases, with 10 bases left between them. The CDR3 region is CAIRGGPNEKLFF. CDR3 DNA sequence: TGTGCCATCAGAGGGGGACCCAATGAAAAACTGTTTTTT.

This clone has just one count. The J gene is TRBJ2-7, the V gene TRBV19; 9 bases fit TRBD2. Germline V gene sequence: CDR1 LNHDA, CDR2 SQIVND (reference sequence). This CDR3 spans 13 amino acids. V dropped 6 bases and J dropped 2; count of bases not matched to a gene: 2. Here the CDR3 reads CASRSSGAYEQYF. CDR3 in DNA: TGTGCCAGTAGGTCTAGCGGGGCCTACGAGCAGTACTTC. The entire variable domain, with the rest obtained from reference TRBV19 and TRBJ2-7, is as follows: DGGITQSPKYLFRKEGQNVTLSCEQNLNHDAMYWYRQDPGQGLRLIYYSQIVNDFQKGDIAEGYSVSREKKESFPLTVTSAQKNPTAFYLCASRSSGAYEQYFGPGTRLTVT.

The rearrangement joins TRBV2 to TRBJ1-1; no firm D call. V was clipped by 7 bases and J by 2 bases, with 14 bases between them. Germline-derived CDR1 and CDR2 are SNHLY and FYNNEI. CDR3 size: 14 residues. The CDR3 protein is CASTERYLNTEAFF. The CDR3 nucleotides read TGTGCCAGCACCGAACGGTATCTAAACACTGAAGCTTTCTTT.

The chain links TRBV7-8 to TRBJ1-5; 9 bases map to TRBD1. The CDR3 extends over 18 amino acids. Germline CDR1 is SGHVS and CDR2 is FQNEAQ. The V gene end was trimmed by 1 base and the J gene end by 5 bases; junction bases not matched to a gene: 12. DNA for the CDR3: TGTGCCAGCAGCTTAGTGTACAGGGGGCAACCTCGCGATCAGCCCCAGCATTTT. Its protein is CASSLVYRGQPRDQPQHF.

The genes are TRBV7-2 and TRBJ1-2; a possible D gene is TRBD1 (5 bases). This CDR3 contains 15 residues. Trimming shortened V by 2 bases and J by 14 bases, and 24 bases separated the two germline ends. CDR1 and CDR2 from the germline V gene are SGHTA and FQGNSA. CDR3 nucleotide sequence: TGTGCCAGCAGCTTAACCGGAACAGGCCCCGGGTCCCCAACCTTC. It specifies CASSLTGTGPGSPTF.

The V and J genes are TRBV24-1 and TRBJ2-2, with D unresolved. The CDR3 spans 16 residues. Germline CDR1 reads KGHDR; CDR2 reads SFDVKD. The ends were cut back, 7 bases at V and 4 bases at J, with 18 bases in the middle. This chain's CDR3 is CATSSSAHPGTGELFF. CDR3 sequence (DNA): TGTGCCACCAGCTCTTCGGCCCATCCGGGCACCGGGGAGCTGTTTTTT.

This clone has more than one count but fewer than ten. V usage is TRBV6-6 and J usage is TRBJ1-4, with 7 bases fitting TRBD1. Germline V gene sequence: CDR1 MNHNY, CDR2 SVGAGI (reference sequence). This CDR3 region has 14 residues. The J segment lost 7 bases and the V segment lost 5 bases, leaving 7 bases of the junction unmatched. For the CDR3, the DNA is TGTGCCAGCAGTAAACAGGGGAGGTTTGAAAAACTGTTTTTT. It translates to CASSKQGRFEKLFF.

The V gene is TRBV3-1 (or the pseudogene TRBV3-2), the J gene TRBJ2-3, with 15 bases lining up with TRBD2. V gave up 1 base and J gave up 6 bases; unmatched junction bases: 2. Germline loops: CDR1 LGHDT, CDR2 YNNKEL (reference sequence). The length of the CDR3 is 16 residues. DNA for the CDR3: TGTGCCAGCAGCCAAGGAGGACTAGCGGGAGGGGATACGCAGTATTTT. Amino acids: CASSQGGLAGGDTQYF.